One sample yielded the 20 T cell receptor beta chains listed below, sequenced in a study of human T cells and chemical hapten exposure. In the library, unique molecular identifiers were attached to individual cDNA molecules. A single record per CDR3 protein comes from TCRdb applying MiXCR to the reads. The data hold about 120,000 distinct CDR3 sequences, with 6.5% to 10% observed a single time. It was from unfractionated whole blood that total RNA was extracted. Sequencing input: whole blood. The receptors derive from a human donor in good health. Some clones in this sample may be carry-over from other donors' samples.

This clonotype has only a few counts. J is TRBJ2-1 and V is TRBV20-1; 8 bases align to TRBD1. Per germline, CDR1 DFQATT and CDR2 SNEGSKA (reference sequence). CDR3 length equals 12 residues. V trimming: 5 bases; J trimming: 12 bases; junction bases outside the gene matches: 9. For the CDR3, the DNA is TGCAGTGCTTCGGGACAGGACCTAAGGCAGTTCTTC. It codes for CSASGQDLRQFF.

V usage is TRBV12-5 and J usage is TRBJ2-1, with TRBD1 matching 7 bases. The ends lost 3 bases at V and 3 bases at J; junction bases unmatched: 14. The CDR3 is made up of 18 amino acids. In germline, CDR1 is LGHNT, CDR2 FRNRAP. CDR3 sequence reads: CASGFALERQGNYNEQFF. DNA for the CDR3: TGTGCTAGTGGTTTTGCCCTCGAACGACAGGGCAACTACAATGAGCAGTTCTTC.

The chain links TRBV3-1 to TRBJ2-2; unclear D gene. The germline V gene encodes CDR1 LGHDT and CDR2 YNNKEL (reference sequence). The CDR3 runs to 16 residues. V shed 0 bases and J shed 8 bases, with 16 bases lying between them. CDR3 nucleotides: TGTGCCAGCAGCCAAGAGGCGAGGCAACATCGTGGGGAGCTGTTTTTT. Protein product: CASSQEARQHRGELFF.

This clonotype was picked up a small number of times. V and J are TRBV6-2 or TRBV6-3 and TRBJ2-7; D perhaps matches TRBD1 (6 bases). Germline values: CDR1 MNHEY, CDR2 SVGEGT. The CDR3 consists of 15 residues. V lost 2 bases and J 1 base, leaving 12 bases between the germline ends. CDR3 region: CASSYVTGVSYEQYF. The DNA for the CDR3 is TGTGCCAGCAGTTACGTGACAGGAGTATCCTACGAGCAGTACTTC.

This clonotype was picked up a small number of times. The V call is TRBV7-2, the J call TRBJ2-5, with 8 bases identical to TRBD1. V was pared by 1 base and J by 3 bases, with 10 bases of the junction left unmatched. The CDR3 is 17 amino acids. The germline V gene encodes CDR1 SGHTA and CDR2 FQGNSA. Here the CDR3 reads CASSLGPGQAFKETQYF. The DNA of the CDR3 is TGTGCCAGCAGCTTAGGGCCGGGACAGGCCTTTAAAGAGACCCAGTACTTC.

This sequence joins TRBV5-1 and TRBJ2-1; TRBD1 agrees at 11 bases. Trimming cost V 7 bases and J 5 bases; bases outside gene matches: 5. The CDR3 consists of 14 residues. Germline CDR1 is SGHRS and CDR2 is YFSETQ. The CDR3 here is CASARGQGDNEQFF. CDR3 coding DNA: TGCGCCAGCGCTAGGGGACAGGGGGACAATGAGCAGTTCTTC. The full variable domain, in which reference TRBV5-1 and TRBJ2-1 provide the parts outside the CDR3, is KAGVTQTPRYLIKTRGQQVTLSCSPISGHRSVSWYQQTPGQGLQFLFEYFSETQRNKGNFPGRFSGRQFSNSRSEMNVSTLELGDSALYLCASARGQGDNEQFFGPGTRLTVL.

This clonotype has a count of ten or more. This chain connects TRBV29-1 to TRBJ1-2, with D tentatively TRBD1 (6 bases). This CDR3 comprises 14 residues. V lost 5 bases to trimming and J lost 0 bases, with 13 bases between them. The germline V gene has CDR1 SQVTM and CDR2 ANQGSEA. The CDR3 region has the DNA TGCAGCGTTACCGACAGGCGTACTAACTATGGCTACACCTTC. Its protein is CSVTDRRTNYGYTF.

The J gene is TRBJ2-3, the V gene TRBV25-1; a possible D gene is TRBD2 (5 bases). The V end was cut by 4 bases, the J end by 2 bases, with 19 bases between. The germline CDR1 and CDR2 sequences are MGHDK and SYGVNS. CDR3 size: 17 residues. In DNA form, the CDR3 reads TGTGCCAGCAGTGGGAAGGGAAAGCGGAGTTACACAGATACGCAGTATTTT. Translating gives CASSGKGKRSYTDTQYF. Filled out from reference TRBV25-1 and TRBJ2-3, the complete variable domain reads EADIYQTPRYLVIGTGKKITLECSQTMGHDKMYWYQQDPGMELHLIHYSYGVNSTEKGDLSSESTVSRIRTEHFPLTLESARPSHTSQYLCASSGKGKRSYTDTQYFGPGTRLTVL.

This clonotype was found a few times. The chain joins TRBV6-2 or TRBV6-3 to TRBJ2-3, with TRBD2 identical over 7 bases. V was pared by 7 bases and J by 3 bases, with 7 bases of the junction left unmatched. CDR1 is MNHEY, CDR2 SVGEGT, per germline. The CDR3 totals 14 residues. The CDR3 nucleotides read TGTGCCAGCAAGGCGGGAGTAGGAACAGATACGCAGTATTTT. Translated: CASKAGVGTDTQYF.

In nucleotides, the CDR3 is TGTGCCAGCAGCTTAGGGCATAAAGGGGGCCAAGAGACCCAGTACTTC. Translated: CASSLGHKGGQETQYF. This sequence joins TRBV7-6 and TRBJ2-5; TRBD1 is a possible D gene (6 bases). CDR3 length: 16 residues. The V end was cut by 1 base, the J end by 1 base, with 13 bases between. CDR1 is SGHVS, CDR2 FNYEAQ, per germline. Together with reference TRBV7-6 and TRBJ2-5, the CDR3 gives the full variable domain: GAGVSQSPRYKVTKRGQDVALRCDPISGHVSLYWYRQALGQGPEFLTYFNYEAQQDKSGLPNDRFSAERPEGSISTLTIQRTEQRDSAMYRCASSLGHKGGQETQYFGPGTRLLVL.

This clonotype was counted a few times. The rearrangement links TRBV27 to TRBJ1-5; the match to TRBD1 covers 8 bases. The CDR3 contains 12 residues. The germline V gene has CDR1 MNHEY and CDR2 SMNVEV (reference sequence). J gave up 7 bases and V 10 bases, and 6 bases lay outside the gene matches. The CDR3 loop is CATGQGRQPQHF. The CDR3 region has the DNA TGTGCCACCGGACAGGGTAGACAGCCCCAGCATTTT.

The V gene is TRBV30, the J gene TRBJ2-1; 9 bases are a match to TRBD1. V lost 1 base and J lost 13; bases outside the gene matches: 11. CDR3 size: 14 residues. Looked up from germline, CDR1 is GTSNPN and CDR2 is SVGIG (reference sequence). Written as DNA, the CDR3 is TGTGCCTGGAGTGGTATCACACAGGGGGCAGGACAGTTCTTC. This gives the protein CAWSGITQGAGQFF. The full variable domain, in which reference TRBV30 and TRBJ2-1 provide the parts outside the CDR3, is SQTIHQWPATLVQPVGSPLSLECTVEGTSNPNLYWYRQAAGRGLQLLFYSVGIGQISSEVPQNLSASRPQDRQFILSSKKLLLSDSGFYLCAWSGITQGAGQFFGPGTRLTVL.

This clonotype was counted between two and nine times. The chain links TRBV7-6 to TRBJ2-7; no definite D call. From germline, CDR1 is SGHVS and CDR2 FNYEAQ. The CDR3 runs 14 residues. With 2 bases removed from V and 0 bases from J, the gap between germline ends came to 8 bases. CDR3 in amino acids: CASSLNQNSYEQYF. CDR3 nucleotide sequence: TGTGCCAGCAGCTTAAACCAGAACTCCTACGAGCAGTACTTC.

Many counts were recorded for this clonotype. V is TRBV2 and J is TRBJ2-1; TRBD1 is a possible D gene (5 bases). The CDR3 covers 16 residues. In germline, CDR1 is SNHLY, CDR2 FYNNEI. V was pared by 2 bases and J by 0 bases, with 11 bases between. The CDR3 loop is CASSETGLSSYNEQFF. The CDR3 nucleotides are TGTGCCAGCAGTGAAACAGGTTTGAGCTCCTACAATGAGCAGTTCTTC.

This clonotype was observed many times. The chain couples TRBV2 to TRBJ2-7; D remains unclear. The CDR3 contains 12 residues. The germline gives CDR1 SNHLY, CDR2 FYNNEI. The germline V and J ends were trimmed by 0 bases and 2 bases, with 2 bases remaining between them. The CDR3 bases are TGTGCCAGCAGTGAAGCAGCCTACGAGCAGTACTTC. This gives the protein CASSEAAYEQYF.

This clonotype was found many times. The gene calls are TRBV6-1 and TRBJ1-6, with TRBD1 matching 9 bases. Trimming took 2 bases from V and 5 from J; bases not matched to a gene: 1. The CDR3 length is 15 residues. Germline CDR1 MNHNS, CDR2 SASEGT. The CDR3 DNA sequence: TGTGCCAGCAGTGAACGGACAGGGGATAATTCACCCCTCCACTTT. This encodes CASSERTGDNSPLHF.

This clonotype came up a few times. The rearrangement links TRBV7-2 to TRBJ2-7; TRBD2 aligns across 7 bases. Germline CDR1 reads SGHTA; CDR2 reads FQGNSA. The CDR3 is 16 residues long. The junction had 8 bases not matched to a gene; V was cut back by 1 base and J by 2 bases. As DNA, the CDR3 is TGTGCCAGCAGCTTAGGGTTCGGCCGGGGGGCCTACGAGCAGTACTTC. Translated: CASSLGFGRGAYEQYF.

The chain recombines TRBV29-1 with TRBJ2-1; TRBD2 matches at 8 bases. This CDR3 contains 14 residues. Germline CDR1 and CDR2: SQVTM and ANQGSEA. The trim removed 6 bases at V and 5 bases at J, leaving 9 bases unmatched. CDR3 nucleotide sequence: TGCAGCGTCACCAGCGGGAGATACAACAATGAGCAGTTCTTC. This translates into CSVTSGRYNNEQFF.

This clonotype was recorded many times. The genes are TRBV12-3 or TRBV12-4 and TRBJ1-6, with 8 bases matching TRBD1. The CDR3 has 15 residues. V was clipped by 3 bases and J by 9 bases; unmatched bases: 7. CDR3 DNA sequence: TGTGCCAGCAGTTTGTCAATGGACAGGGCTTCACCCCTCCACTTT. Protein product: CASSLSMDRASPLHF.

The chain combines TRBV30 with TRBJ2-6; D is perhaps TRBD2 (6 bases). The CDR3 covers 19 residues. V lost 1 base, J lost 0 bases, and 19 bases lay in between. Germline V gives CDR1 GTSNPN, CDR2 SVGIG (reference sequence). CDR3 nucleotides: TGTGCCTGGAGTGCCGGGCGGGGACCGCCGAGCTCTGGGGCCAACGTCCTGACTTTC. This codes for CAWSAGRGPPSSGANVLTF. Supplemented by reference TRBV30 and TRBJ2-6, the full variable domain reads SQTIHQWPATLVQPVGSPLSLECTVEGTSNPNLYWYRQAAGRGLQLLFYSVGIGQISSEVPQNLSASRPQDRQFILSSKKLLLSDSGFYLCAWSAGRGPPSSGANVLTFGAGSRLTVL.